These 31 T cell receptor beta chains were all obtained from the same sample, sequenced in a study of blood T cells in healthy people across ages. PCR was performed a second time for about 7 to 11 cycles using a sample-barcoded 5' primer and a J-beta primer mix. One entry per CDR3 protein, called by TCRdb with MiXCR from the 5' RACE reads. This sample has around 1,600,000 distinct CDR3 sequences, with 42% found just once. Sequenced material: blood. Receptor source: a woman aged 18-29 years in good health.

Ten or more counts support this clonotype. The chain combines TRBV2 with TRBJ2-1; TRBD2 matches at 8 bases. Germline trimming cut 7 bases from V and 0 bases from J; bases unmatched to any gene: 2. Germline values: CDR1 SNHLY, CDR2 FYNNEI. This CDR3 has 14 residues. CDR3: CASKRENSYNEQFF. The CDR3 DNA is TGTGCCAGCAAGCGGGAGAACTCCTACAATGAGCAGTTCTTC.

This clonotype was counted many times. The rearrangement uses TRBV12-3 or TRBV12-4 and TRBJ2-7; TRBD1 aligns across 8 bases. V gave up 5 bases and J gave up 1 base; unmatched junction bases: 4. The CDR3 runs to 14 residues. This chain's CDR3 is CASSLRTGSYEQYF. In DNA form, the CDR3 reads TGTGCCAGCAGTCTTAGGACAGGGTCCTACGAGCAGTACTTC.

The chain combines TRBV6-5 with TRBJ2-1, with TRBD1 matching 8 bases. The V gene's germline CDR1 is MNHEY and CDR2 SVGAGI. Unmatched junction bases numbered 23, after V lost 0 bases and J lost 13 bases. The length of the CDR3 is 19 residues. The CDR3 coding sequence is TGTGCCAGCAGTTACTCCTGGGCCGGACAGGGATTCCCACAAGAGACCCAGTTCTTC. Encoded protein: CASSYSWAGQGFPQETQFF.

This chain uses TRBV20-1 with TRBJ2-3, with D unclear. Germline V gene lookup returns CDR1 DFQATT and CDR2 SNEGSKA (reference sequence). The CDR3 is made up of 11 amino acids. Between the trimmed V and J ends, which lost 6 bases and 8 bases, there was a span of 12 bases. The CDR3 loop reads CSARTGATQYF. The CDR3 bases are TGCAGTGCCCGGACCGGTGCTACGCAGTATTTT.

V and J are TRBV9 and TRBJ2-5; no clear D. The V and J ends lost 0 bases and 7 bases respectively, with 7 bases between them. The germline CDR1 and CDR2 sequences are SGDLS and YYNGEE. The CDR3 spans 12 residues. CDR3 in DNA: TGTGCCAGCAGCGTAGATGTGGGGACCCAGTACTTC. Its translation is CASSVDVGTQYF.

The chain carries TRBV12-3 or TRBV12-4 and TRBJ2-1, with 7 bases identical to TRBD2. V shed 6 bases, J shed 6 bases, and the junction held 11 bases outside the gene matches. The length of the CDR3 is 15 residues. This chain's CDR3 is CASSLGLTGPNEQFF. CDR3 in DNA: TGTGCCAGCAGCCTGGGACTAACGGGGCCCAATGAGCAGTTCTTC.

The CDR3 DNA follows: TGCGCCAGCAGGGAGCGGGGCACAGATACGCAGTATTTT. Translated, it gives CASRERGTDTQYF. The chain carries TRBV10-2 and TRBJ2-3; possibly TRBD2 for D (6 bases). CDR3 length equals 13 residues. The germline V gene encodes CDR1 WSHSY and CDR2 SAAADI. V gave up 6 bases and J gave up 1 base, with 8 bases separating them.

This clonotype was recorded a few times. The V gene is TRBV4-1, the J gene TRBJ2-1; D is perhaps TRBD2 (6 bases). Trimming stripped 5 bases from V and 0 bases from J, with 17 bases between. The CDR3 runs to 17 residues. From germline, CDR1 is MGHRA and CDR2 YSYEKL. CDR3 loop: CASSSGGLGSSYNEQFF. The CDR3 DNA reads TGCGCCAGCAGCTCCGGAGGGCTGGGGAGCTCCTACAATGAGCAGTTCTTC.

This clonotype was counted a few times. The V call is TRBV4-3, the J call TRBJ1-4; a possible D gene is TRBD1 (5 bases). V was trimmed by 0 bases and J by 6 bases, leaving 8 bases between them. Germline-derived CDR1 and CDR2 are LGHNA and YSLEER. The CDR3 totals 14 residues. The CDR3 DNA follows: TGCGCCAGCAGCCAAGATCCCAGGGATGAAAAACTGTTTTTT. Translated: CASSQDPRDEKLFF.

CDR3 nucleotide sequence: TGTGCCAGCAGCGTAGTGGGCAGGCGGTGCAATCAGCCCCAGCATTTT. Its protein product is CASSVVGRRCNQPQHF. V usage is TRBV9 and J usage is TRBJ1-5; D unclear. The CDR3 consists of 16 residues. V was shortened by 0 bases and J by 2 bases, with 12 bases between the two germline ends. Germline V lookup: CDR1 SGDLS, CDR2 YYNGEE.

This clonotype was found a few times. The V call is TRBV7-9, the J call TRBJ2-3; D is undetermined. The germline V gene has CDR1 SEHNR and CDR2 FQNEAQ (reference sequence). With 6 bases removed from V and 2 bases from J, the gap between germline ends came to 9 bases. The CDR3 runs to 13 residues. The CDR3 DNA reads TGTGCCAGCAGAAATTTGGTCACAGATACGCAGTATTTT. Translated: CASRNLVTDTQYF. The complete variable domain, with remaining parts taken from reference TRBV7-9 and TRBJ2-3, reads DTGVSQNPRHKITKRGQNVTFRCDPISEHNRLYWYRQTLGQGPEFLTYFQNEAQLEKSRLLSDRFSAERPKGSFSTLEIQRTEQGDSAMYLCASRNLVTDTQYFGPGTRLTVL.

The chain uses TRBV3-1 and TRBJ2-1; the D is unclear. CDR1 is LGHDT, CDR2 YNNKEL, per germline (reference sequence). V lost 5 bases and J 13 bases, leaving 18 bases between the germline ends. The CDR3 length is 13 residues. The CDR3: CASSVLLRQKQFF. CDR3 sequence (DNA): TGTGCCAGCAGCGTCCTCCTCCGGCAGAAACAGTTCTTC.

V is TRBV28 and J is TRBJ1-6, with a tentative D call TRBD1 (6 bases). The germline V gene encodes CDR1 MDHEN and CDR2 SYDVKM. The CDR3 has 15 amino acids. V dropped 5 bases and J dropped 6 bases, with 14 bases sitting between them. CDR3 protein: CASSPPNRVNSPLHF. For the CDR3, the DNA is TGTGCCAGCAGTCCCCCCAACAGGGTTAATTCACCCCTCCACTTT.

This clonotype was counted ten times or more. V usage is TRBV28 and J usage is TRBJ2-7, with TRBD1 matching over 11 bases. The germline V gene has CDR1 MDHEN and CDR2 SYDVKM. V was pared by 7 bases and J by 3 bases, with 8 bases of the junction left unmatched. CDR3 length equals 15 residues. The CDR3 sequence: CASTSGTGGFYEQYF. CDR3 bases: TGTGCCAGCACGTCCGGGACAGGGGGTTTCTACGAGCAGTACTTC.

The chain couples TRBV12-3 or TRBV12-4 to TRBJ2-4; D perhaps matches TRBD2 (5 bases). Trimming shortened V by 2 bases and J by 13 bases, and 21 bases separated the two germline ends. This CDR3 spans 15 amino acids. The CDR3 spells CASSLRLAGGYKQYF. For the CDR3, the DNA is TGTGCCAGCAGTTTACGCTTAGCTGGAGGCTACAAGCAGTACTTC.

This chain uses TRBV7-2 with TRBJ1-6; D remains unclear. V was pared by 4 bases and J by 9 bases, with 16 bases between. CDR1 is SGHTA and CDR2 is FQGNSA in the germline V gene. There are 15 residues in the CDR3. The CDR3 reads CASSSTTLGVSPLHF. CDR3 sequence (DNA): TGTGCCAGCAGCTCCACGACGTTGGGAGTTTCACCCCTCCACTTT.

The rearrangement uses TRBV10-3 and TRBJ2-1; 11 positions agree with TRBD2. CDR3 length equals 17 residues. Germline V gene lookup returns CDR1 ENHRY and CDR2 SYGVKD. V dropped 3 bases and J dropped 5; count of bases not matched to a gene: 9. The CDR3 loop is CAISERLAGGPHNEQFF. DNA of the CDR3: TGTGCCATCAGTGAAAGGCTAGCGGGGGGACCTCACAATGAGCAGTTCTTC.

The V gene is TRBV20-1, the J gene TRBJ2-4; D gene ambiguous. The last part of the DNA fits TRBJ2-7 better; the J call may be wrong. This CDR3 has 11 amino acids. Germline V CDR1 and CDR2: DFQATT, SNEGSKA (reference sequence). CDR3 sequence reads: CSARAQNEQYF. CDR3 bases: TGCAGTGCTAGAGCCCAGAACGAGCAGTACTTC.

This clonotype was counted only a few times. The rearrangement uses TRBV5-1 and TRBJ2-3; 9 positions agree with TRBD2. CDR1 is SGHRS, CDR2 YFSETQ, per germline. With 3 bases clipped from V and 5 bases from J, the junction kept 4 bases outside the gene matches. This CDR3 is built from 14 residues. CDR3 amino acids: CASSSVAGVDTQYF. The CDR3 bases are TGCGCCAGCAGCTCCGTAGCGGGGGTAGATACGCAGTATTTT.

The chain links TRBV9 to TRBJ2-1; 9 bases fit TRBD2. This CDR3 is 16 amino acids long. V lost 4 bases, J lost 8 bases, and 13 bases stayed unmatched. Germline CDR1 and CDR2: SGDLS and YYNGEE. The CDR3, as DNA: TGTGCCAGCAGCCCCTTCGGGCGGGGGGGCCGTTATGAGCAGTTCTTC. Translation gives CASSPFGRGGRYEQFF.

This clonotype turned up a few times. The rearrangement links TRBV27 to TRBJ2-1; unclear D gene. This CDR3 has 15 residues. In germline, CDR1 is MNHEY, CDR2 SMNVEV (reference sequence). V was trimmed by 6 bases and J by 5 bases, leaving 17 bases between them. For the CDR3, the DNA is TGTGCCAGCAGCCACCGCCTAATCCGGGACAATGAGCAGTTCTTC. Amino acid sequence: CASSHRLIRDNEQFF.

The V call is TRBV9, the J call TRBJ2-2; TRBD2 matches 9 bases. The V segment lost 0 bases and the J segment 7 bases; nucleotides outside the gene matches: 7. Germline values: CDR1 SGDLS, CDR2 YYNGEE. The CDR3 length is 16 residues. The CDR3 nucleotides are TGTGCCAGCAGCGTAGTGCGGGAGGGCCTTGGCGGGGAGCTGTTTTTT. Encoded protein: CASSVVREGLGGELFF.

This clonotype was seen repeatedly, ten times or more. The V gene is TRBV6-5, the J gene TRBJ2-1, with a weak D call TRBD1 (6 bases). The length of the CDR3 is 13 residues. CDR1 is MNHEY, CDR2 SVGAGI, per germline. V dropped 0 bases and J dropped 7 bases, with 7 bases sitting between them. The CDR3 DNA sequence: TGTGCCAGCAGTTACTCACAGGGAAATGAGCAGTTCTTC. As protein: CASSYSQGNEQFF.

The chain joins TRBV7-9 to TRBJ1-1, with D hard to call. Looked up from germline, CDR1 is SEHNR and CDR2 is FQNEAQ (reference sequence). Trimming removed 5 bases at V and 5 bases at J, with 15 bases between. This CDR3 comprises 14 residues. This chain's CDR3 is CASSPPKVLTEAFF. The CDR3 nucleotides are TGTGCCAGCAGCCCACCGAAGGTGTTGACTGAAGCTTTCTTT. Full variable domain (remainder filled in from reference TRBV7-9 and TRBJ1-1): DTGVSQNPRHKITKRGQNVTFRCDPISEHNRLYWYRQTLGQGPEFLTYFQNEAQLEKSRLLSDRFSAERPKGSFSTLEIQRTEQGDSAMYLCASSPPKVLTEAFFGQGTRLTVV.

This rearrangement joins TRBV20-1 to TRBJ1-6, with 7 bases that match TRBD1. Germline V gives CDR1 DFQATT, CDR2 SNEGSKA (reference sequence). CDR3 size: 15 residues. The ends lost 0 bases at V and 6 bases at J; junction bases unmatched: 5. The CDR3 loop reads CSARDQGVGNSPLHF. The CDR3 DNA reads TGCAGTGCTAGAGACCAGGGGGTGGGTAATTCACCCCTCCACTTT.

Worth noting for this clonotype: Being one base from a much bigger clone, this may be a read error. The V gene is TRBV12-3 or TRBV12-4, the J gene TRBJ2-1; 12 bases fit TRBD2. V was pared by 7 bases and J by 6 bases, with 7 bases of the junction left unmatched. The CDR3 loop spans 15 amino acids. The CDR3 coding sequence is TGTGCCAGCAATTTGACTAGCGGGGGAGTCAATGAGCAGTTCTTC. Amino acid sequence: CASNLTSGGVNEQFF.

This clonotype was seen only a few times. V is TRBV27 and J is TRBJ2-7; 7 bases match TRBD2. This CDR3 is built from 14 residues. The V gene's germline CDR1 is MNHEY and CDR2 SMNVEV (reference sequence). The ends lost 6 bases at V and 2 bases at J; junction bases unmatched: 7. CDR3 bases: TGTGCCAGCAGCCGAACTAGCGAACCCTACGAGCAGTACTTC. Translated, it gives CASSRTSEPYEQYF.

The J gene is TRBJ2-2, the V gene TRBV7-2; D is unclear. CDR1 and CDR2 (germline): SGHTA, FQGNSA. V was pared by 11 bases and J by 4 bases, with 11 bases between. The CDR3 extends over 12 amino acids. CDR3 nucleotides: TGTGCCCTGAAGGCAGGCACCGGGGAGCTGTTTTTT. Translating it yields CALKAGTGELFF.

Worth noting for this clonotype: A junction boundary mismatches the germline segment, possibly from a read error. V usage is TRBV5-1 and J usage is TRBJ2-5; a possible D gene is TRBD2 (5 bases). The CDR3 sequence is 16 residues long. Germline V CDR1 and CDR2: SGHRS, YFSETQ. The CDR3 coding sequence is TGCGCCAGCAGCTTGGCCGGCATTGGAGGCCAAGAGGCCCAGTACTTC. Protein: CASSLAGIGGQEAQYF.

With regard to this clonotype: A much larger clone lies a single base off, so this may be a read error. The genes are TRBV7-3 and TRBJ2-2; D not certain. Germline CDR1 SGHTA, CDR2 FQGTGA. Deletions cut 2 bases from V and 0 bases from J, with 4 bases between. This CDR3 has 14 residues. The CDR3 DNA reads TGTGCCAGCAGCTTACTTTCGAACACCGGGGAGCTGTTTTTT. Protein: CASSLLSNTGELFF.

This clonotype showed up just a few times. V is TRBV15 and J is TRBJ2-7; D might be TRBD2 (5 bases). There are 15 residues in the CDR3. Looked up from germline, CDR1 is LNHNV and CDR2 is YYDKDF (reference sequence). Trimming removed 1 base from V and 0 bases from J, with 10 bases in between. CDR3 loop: CATSRVQDSSYEQYF. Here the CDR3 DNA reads TGTGCCACCAGCAGAGTGCAGGACTCCTCCTACGAGCAGTACTTC.